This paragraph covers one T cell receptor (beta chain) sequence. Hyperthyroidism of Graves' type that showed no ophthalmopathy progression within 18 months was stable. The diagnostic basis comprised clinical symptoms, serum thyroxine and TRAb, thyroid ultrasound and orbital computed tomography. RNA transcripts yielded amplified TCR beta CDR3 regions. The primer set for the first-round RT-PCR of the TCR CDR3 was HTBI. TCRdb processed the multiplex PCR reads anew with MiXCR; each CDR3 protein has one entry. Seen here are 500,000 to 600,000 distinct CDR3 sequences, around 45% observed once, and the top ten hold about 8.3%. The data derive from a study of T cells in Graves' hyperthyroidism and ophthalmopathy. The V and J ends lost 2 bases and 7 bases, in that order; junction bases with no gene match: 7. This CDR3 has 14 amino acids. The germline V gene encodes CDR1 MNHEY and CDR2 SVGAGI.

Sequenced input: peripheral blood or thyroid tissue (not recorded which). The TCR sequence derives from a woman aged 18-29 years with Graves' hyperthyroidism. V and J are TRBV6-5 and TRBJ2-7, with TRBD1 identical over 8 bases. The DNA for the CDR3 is TGTGCCAGCAGTTACCCGGACAGGGAGCCAGAGCAGTACTTC. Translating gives CASSYPDREPEQYF.